These 15 T cell receptor beta chains originate from one sample sequenced in a study of response to subunit inactivated influenza vaccine. TCRdb re-analysed the RT-PCR reads in MiXCR, keeping a single row per CDR3 protein. The repertoire includes around 530,000 distinct CDR3 sequences, approximately 17% of them detected once, and about 3% sits in the top ten. This specimen consisted of CD4+ T cells sorted from PBMCs, obtained less than 30 months after vaccination. These receptors were taken from a man in his fifties or sixties who received an inactivated influenza vaccine.

V usage is TRBV6-1 and J usage is TRBJ1-1, with D unresolved. V lost 8 bases to trimming and J lost 6 bases, with 16 bases between them. CDR3 length: 13 amino acids. Per germline, CDR1 MNHNS and CDR2 SASEGT. The CDR3 nucleotides read TGTGCCAGCGGCGATCGATGGGATTCTGAAGCTTTCTTT. It encodes CASGDRWDSEAFF.

V and J are TRBV12-3 or TRBV12-4 and TRBJ2-1, with D possibly matching TRBD2 (5 bases). The CDR3 contains 14 residues. V lost 6 bases, J lost 8 bases, and 17 bases lay in between. Written as DNA, the CDR3 is TGTGCCAGCAGGCGTATAGGAGGTAGCGATGAGCAGTTCTTC. This translates into CASRRIGGSDEQFF.

J is TRBJ2-7 and V is TRBV20-1; TRBD1 is a possible D gene (7 bases). Trimming cost V 6 bases and J 9 bases, with 24 bases left between them. This CDR3 is built from 14 residues. Per germline, CDR1 DFQATT and CDR2 SNEGSKA (reference sequence). The CDR3 spells CSATKTGTLEGQYF. The CDR3 DNA reads TGCAGTGCGACCAAGACAGGGACTCTTGAGGGGCAGTACTTC.

This chain uses TRBV18 with TRBJ2-1, with D possibly being TRBD1 (6 bases). Trimming pared 6 bases from V and 4 bases from J, leaving 13 bases between. The germline CDR1 and CDR2 sequences are KGHSH and LQKENI. There are 14 residues in the CDR3. The CDR3 nucleotides read TGTGCCAGCTCGCAGGCACAGGGTTACAATGAGCAGTTCTTC. This sequence encodes CASSQAQGYNEQFF.

This chain connects TRBV18 to TRBJ2-3; no firm D call. Germline-derived CDR1 and CDR2 are KGHSH and LQKENI. V lost 3 bases and J lost 2, with 12 bases in between. The CDR3 has 15 amino acids. CDR3 loop: CASSPSATDTDTQYF. The DNA of the CDR3 is TGTGCCAGCTCACCTTCTGCTACAGACACAGATACGCAGTATTTT.

The gene calls are TRBV24-1 and TRBJ2-3, with D possibly matching TRBD2 (5 bases). Germline CDR1 KGHDR, CDR2 SFDVKD. This CDR3 region has 15 residues. V lost 3 bases, J lost 2 bases, and 11 bases lay in between. The CDR3 nucleotides read TGTGCCACCAGTGATCAAACTAGAAACACAGATACGCAGTATTTT. The encoded protein is CATSDQTRNTDTQYF.

V is TRBV20-1 and J is TRBJ2-2; TRBD2 matches at 8 bases. V gave up 3 bases and J gave up 4 bases; unmatched junction bases: 4. This CDR3 has 14 amino acids. Looked up from germline, CDR1 is DFQATT and CDR2 is SNEGSKA (reference sequence). CDR3: CSARWLAGTGELFF. CDR3 DNA: TGCAGTGCTAGGTGGCTAGCGGGCACCGGGGAGCTGTTTTTT.

The chain combines TRBV30 with TRBJ1-2; D is possibly TRBD1 (5 bases). V lost 3 bases and J 4 bases, leaving 9 bases between the germline ends. CDR1 is GTSNPN, CDR2 SVGIG, per germline (reference sequence). The CDR3 extends over 12 amino acids. CDR3 bases: TGTGCCTGGAGGGGACGGCTCTATGGCTACACCTTC. Translation gives CAWRGRLYGYTF. Variable domain in full (rest from reference TRBV30 and TRBJ1-2): SQTIHQWPATLVQPVGSPLSLECTVEGTSNPNLYWYRQAAGRGLQLLFYSVGIGQISSEVPQNLSASRPQDRQFILSSKKLLLSDSGFYLCAWRGRLYGYTFGSGTRLTVV.

V and J are TRBV15 and TRBJ1-1; D call uncertain. The V end was cut by 1 base, the J end by 1 base, with 7 bases between. This CDR3 has 14 amino acids. The V gene's germline CDR1 is LNHNV and CDR2 YYDKDF (reference sequence). CDR3 in amino acids: CATSRGHTNTEAFF. The DNA of the CDR3 is TGTGCCACCAGCAGAGGACATACGAACACTGAAGCTTTCTTT.

The chain has TRBV7-2 and TRBJ2-3, with D tentatively TRBD2 (6 bases). V lost 6 bases and J 7 bases, leaving 20 bases between the germline ends. This CDR3 region has 15 residues. CDR1 SGHTA and CDR2 FQGNSA come from the germline V gene. CDR3 in DNA: TGTGCCAGCAGGTCTAGCGCCACCCCAGAAAATACGCAGTATTTT. It codes for CASRSSATPENTQYF.

This clonotype was observed once. V gene TRBV5-1 combines with J gene TRBJ2-1; 12 nucleotides agree with TRBD2. Unmatched junction bases numbered 10, after V lost 7 bases and J lost 2 bases. Looked up from germline, CDR1 is SGHRS and CDR2 is YFSETQ. This CDR3 is built from 17 residues. CDR3: CASSGATSGGTYNEQFF. The CDR3 DNA is TGCGCCAGCTCGGGGGCGACTAGCGGGGGCACCTACAATGAGCAGTTCTTC.

This clonotype appeared a few times. The chain is built from TRBV5-1 and TRBJ2-1; maybe TRBD1 (6 bases). This CDR3 comprises 14 residues. The V gene lost 2 bases and the J gene lost 3 bases, with 9 bases spanning the gap. CDR1 SGHRS and CDR2 YFSETQ come from the germline V gene. CDR3 bases: TGCGCCAGCAGCTTCGGACAGAACTACAATGAGCAGTTCTTC. Translation: CASSFGQNYNEQFF.

This clonotype was observed a handful of times. The genes are TRBV30 and TRBJ2-2; D remains unclear. This CDR3 comprises 16 residues. V was cut by 0 bases and J by 6 bases, with 17 bases left in between. Germline CDR1 reads GTSNPN; CDR2 reads SVGIG (reference sequence). The chain's CDR3 is CAWSVRGFGLPGELFF. The CDR3, as DNA: TGTGCCTGGAGTGTACGAGGTTTTGGTTTGCCCGGGGAGCTGTTTTTT.

The chain has TRBV14 and TRBJ2-3; D unclear. The CDR3 has 12 amino acids. V shed 4 bases and J shed 6 bases, with 8 bases lying between them. Germline V lookup: CDR1 SGHDN, CDR2 FVKESK. CDR3 DNA: TGTGCCAGCAGCCGGATATATGATACGCAGTATTTT. It translates to CASSRIYDTQYF.

The sample holds a few counts of this clonotype. The CDR3: CASSLSGGAGEEKLFF. The CDR3 bases are TGTGCCAGCAGCCTTAGCGGGGGGGCCGGAGAAGAAAAACTGTTTTTT. The V call is TRBV4-2, the J call TRBJ1-4; a possible D gene is TRBD1 (6 bases). V was shortened by 4 bases and J by 8 bases, with 20 bases between the two germline ends. This CDR3 contains 16 residues. The germline gives CDR1 LGHNA, CDR2 YNFKEQ.